This is a list of T cell receptor beta chains from one sample in a study of cytomegalovirus exposure and HLA in healthy donors. Sequencing used immunoSEQ multiplex PCR; TCRdb keeps in-frame clones, though not all of them. The sample gives under 130,000 clones, around four fifths of which show up once; 6.5% to 9.5% is in the top ten. The sequencing input was PBMCs. The receptors originated from a woman in her thirties or forties in good health and CMV-seropositive. CDR3s include the opening cysteine and the closing phenylalanine or tryptophan. Each record gives: D gene, V gene, clone size, J gene, CDR3 DNA, CDR3 protein. The D gene is left open where the match is weak. A row's size may be missing; if present it is once, few, many or a size class.

-	TRBV19	few	TRBJ1-5	TGTGCCAGTAGTATTGGAGGGAAAGGGCAGCCCCAGCATTTT	CASSIGGKGQPQHF
-	TRBV4-1	-	TRBJ2-7	TGCGCCAGCAGCCAAGGAGGCGGAACGGCCGCGACCGAGCAGTACTTC	CASSQGGGTAATEQYF
-	TRBV21-1	-	TRBJ2-7	TGTGCCAGCAGCCATCCAAGCGGAGGGACCTACGAGCAGTACTTC	CASSHPSGGTYEQYF
-	TRBV5-1	-	TRBJ1-3	TGCGCCAGCAGCTTGGCCCCCGCGGGATTGAGGTCAGGAAACACCATATATTTT	CASSLAPAGLRSGNTIYF
-	TRBV5-4	-	TRBJ2-7	TGTGCCAGCAGCTTGTCAGGGTACTACGAGCAGTACTTC	CASSLSGYYEQYF
-	TRBV5-1	-	TRBJ2-2	TGCGCCAGCAGCTTGGATCCGGGGTCATTGAACACCGGGGAGCTGTTTTTT	CASSLDPGSLNTGELFF
-	TRBV21-1	once	TRBJ2-7	TGTGCCAGCAGCAAAGGCTTTAATAGTAAAGGACAGGGGGCCTCCTACGAGCAGTACTTC	CASSKGFNSKGQGASYEQYF
-	TRBV11-2	-	TRBJ1-5	TGTGCCAGCAGCTTAGGAGTGGCAGGCCACAATCAGCCCCAGCATTTT	CASSLGVAGHNQPQHF
TRBD1	TRBV28	-	TRBJ1-1	TGTGCCAGCAGTTTCTACAGGGGTTGGGGGCACACTGAAGCTTTCTTT	CASSFYRGWGHTEAFF
TRBD2	TRBV15	once	TRBJ2-7	TGTGCCACCAGCAGGGGCCCGGGACTAGCGGATTACGAGCAGTACTTC	CATSRGPGLADYEQYF
TRBD1	TRBV5-1	few	TRBJ1-6	TGCGCCAGCAAAAAACAGGGGGCAAATAATTCACCCCTCCACTTT	CASKKQGANNSPLHF
TRBD1	TRBV30	-	TRBJ1-5	TGTGCCTGTTACCGGGACAGGGGCCCCTATAGCAATCAGCCCCAGCATTTT	CACYRDRGPYSNQPQHF
TRBD1	TRBV5-8	-	TRBJ2-2	TGTGCCAGCAGCCCAAGGGACAGGGGAAACACCGGGGAGCTGTTTTTT	CASSPRDRGNTGELFF
-	TRBV15	-	TRBJ2-7	TGTGCCACCAGCAAGGACACCTACGAGCAGTACTTC	CATSKDTYEQYF
-	TRBV28	few	TRBJ2-3	TGTGCCAGCAGTTTTAAGTCCGTCTGGGGGGATACAGATACGCAGTATTTT	CASSFKSVWGDTDTQYF
TRBD2	TRBV5-1	-	TRBJ2-1	TGCGCCAGCAGCTTGGTCCTAGCGGGAGGTCATGAGCAGTTCTTC	CASSLVLAGGHEQFF
-	TRBV6-5	-	TRBJ2-3	TGTGCCAGCAGTTACGGGAGCGGGAGCACAGATACGCAGTATTTT	CASSYGSGSTDTQYF
-	TRBV5-6	-	TRBJ1-2	TGTGCCAGCAGCTTGGGAGACAGGCCCAACTATGGCTACACCTTC	CASSLGDRPNYGYTF
TRBD1	TRBV6-1	-	TRBJ1-3	TGTGCCAGCACGGGACAGGGAAGAAACACCATATATTTT	CASTGQGRNTIYF
-	TRBV28	-	TRBJ2-7	TGTGCCAGCCTCGGCGGGCACTCCTCCTACGAGCAGTACTTC	CASLGGHSSYEQYF
TRBD2	TRBV11-2	-	TRBJ2-1	TGTGCCAGCAGCTTAGATGACAGCGGGGATGAGCAGTTCTTC	CASSLDDSGDEQFF
TRBD1	TRBV7-2	once	TRBJ1-6	TGTGCCAGCAGCGTACGGGACAGGGGAAATTCACCCCTCCACTTT	CASSVRDRGNSPLHF
-	TRBV4-1	-	TRBJ2-2	TGCGCCAGCAGCCAACCGATCGAGACCGGGGAGCTGTTTTTT	CASSQPIETGELFF